This T cell receptor (beta chain) was retrieved from a study of T cells in tumors after PD-1 blockade. Germline V lookup: CDR1 MGHDK, CDR2 SYGVNS. The CDR3 has 13 amino acids. Unmatched junction bases numbered 2, after V lost 1 base and J lost 7 bases. Documented time point: first of two pre-therapy site-matched biopsies approximately 2 months apart. Sequenced by immunoSEQ multiplex PCR; TCRdb stores in-frame clones only, minus some. This table holds under 4,500 clones, over 65% found once. The TCR was taken from a human donor with basal cell carcinoma. The sequencing here drew on tumor tissue, taken before anti-PD-1 treatment. The chain uses TRBV25-1 and TRBJ2-5, with 8 positions matching TRBD2. CDR3 DNA sequence: TGTGCCAGCAGTGAATGGAGCGGGGGGACCCAGTACTTC. It is translated as CASSEWSGGTQYF.